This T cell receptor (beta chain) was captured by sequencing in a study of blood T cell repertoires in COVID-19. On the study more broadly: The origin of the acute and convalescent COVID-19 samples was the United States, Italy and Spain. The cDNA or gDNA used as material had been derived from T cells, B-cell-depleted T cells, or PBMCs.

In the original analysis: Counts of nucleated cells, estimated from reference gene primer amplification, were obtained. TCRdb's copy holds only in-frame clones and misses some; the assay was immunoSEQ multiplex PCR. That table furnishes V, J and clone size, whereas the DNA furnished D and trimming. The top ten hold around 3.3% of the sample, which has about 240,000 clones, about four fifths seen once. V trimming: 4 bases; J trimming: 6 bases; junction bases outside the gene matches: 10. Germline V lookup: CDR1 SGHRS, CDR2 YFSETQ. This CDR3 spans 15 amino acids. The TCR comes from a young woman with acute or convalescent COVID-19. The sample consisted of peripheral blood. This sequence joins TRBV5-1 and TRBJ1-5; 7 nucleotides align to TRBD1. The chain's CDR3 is CASSPGTVSGQPQHF. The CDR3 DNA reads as TGCGCCAGCAGCCCGGGGACAGTCTCGGGTCAGCCCCAGCATTTT.